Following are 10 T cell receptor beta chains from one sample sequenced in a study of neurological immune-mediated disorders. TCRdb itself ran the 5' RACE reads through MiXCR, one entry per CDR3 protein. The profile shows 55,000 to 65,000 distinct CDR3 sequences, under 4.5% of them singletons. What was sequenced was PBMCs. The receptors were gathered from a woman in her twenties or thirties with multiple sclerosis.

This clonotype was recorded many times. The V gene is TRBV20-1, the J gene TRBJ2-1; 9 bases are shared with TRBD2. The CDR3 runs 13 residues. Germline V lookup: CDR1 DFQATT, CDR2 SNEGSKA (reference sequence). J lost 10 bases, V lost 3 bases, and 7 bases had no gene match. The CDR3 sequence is CSASPSGAEEQFF. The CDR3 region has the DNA TGCAGTGCTAGCCCTAGCGGGGCAGAAGAGCAGTTCTTC.

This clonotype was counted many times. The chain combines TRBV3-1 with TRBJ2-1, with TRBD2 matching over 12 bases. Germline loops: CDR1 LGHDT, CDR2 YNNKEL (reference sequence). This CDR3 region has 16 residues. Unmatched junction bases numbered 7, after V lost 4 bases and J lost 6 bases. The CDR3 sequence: CASSPLLAGGGNEQFF. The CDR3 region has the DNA TGTGCCAGCAGCCCACTGCTAGCGGGAGGGGGCAATGAGCAGTTCTTC.

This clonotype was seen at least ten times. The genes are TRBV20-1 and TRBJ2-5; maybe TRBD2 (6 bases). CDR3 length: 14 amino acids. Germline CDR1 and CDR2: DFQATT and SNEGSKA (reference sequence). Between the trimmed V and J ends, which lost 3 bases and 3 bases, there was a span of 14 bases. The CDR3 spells CSARDGLPKETQYF. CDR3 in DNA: TGCAGTGCTAGGGATGGACTACCCAAAGAGACCCAGTACTTC.

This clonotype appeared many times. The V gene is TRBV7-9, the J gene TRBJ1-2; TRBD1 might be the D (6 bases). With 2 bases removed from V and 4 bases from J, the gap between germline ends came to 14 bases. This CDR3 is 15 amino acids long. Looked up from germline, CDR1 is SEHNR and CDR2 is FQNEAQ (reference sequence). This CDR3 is CASSLMGPGAYGYTF. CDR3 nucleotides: TGTGCCAGCAGCTTAATGGGGCCAGGGGCCTATGGCTACACCTTC.

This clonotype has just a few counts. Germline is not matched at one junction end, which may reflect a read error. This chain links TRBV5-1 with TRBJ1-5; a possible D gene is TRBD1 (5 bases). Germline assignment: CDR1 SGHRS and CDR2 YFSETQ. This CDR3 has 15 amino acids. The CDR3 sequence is CASSLVPWGNQPQNF. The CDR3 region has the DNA TGCGCCAGCAGCTTGGTTCCATGGGGCAATCAGCCCCAGAATTTT.

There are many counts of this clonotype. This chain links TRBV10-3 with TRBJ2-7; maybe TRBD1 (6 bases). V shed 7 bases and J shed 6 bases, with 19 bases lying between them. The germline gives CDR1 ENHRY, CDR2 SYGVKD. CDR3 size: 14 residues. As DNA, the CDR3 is TGTGCCATCAAGGAGCTGGCCAGGGGAAGCGAGCAGTACTTC. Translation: CAIKELARGSEQYF.

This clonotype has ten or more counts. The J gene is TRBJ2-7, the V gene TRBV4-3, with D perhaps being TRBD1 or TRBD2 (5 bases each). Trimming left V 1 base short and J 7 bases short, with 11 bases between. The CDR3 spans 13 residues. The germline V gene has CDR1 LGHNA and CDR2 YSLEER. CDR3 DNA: TGCGCCAGCAGCCAAGTCGGGGCGAGGGAGCAGTACTTC. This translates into CASSQVGAREQYF.

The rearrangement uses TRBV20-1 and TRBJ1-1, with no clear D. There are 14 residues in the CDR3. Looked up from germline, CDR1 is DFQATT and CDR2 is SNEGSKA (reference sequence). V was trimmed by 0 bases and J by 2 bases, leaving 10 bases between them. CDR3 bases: TGCAGTGCTAGAGAGGGAGTTCTTAACACTGAAGCTTTCTTT. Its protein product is CSAREGVLNTEAFF.

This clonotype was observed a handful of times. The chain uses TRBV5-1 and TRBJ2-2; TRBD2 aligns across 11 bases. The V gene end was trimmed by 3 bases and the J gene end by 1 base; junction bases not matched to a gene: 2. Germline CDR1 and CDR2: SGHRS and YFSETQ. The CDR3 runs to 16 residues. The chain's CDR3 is CASSWGTSGNTGELFF. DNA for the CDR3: TGCGCCAGCAGCTGGGGGACTAGCGGGAACACCGGGGAGCTGTTTTTT.

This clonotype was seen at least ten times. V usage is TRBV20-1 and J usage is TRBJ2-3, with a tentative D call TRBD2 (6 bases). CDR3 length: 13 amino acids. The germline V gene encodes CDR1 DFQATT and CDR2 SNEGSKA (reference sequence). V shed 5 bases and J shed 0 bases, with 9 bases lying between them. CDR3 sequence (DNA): TGCAGTGCTGTTACTAGCAGCACAGATACGCAGTATTTT. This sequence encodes CSAVTSSTDTQYF.